This TCR beta chain appears in the sequencing data of a study of Ad26.COV2.S vaccination and SARS-CoV-2 variants. Notes on the study in general: Responses of T cells in total may have been underestimated by the TCR breadth and depth analyses. Reported findings describe substantial breadth in spike-specific CD8+ and CD4+ T cell responses following vaccination.

The V gene's germline CDR1 is LNHDA and CDR2 SQIVND (reference sequence). V was clipped by 5 bases and J by 2 bases; unmatched bases: 3. The CDR3 contains 15 residues. The table lists this clone with a count of one. Its antigen is as yet unknown. Only in-frame clones appear in the TCRdb table, and some are missing; sequencing was by immunoSEQ multiplex PCR. The table shows about 350,000 clones, with about 90% occurring only once. This specimen consisted of peripheral blood, obtained after recovery from COVID-19. V is TRBV19 and J is TRBJ1-3; TRBD1 matches at 10 bases. This sequence originates from a human donor who had recovered from COVID-19. The CDR3 nucleotides are TGTGCCAGTAGTGGCGGGACAGGGGCTGGAAACACCATATATTTT. This codes for CASSGGTGAGNTIYF.